The TCR beta chain described here comes from a study of siplizumab effects on memory and regulatory T cells. For this clone: Its antigen is as yet unknown.

Germline V CDR1 and CDR2: SQVTM, ANQGSEA. V lost 3 bases and J lost 11; bases outside the gene matches: 12. The CDR3 totals 13 residues. TCRdb keeps only in-frame clones here, not all; method: immunoSEQ multiplex PCR. The sample records some 100,000 clones, approximately 94% being singletons. The study's findings and limits: It was never confirmed that proliferating Tregs from siplizumab cultures were suppressive. Under siplizumab, alloreactive sequences traced to unstimulated CD4+ memory cells were significantly reduced. Naive T cell populations appeared to exhibit greater diversity than memory cells and appeared to be major alloresponse contributors. Solely a minor proportion of alloreactive clones could be assigned to unstimulated subsets.

The clonotype comes from a human donor in good health. V gene TRBV29-1 combines with J gene TRBJ2-7; 8 nucleotides align to TRBD2. Material for sequencing was Tregs sorted from blood. The CDR3 region has the DNA TGCAGCGTTGATTCGAGCGGGAGTGAGGGGGAGTACTTC. Its translation: CSVDSSGSEGEYF.